The clone carrying this T cell receptor (beta chain) has just a few counts. This CDR3 has 17 amino acids. With 8 bases removed from V and 0 bases from J, the gap between germline ends came to 17 bases. CDR1 and CDR2 from the germline V gene are MDHEN and SYDVKM. RNA transcripts were the template for amplifying TCR beta CDR3 regions. With the HTBI primer set, the TCR CDR3 went through a first round of RT-PCR. TCRdb re-called the multiplex PCR reads through MiXCR, storing one row per CDR3 protein. Of 500,000 to 750,000 distinct CDR3 sequences listed, about 45% are singletons. Thyroid ultrasound, orbital computed tomography, clinical symptoms, and serum thyroxine and TRAb underpinned diagnoses. This sample is part of a study of T cells in Graves' hyperthyroidism and ophthalmopathy.

The origin of this receptor is a woman in her late teens or twenties with Graves' hyperthyroidism. J is TRBJ2-6 and V is TRBV28, with D possibly called TRBD1 or TRBD2 (5 bases each). Sequences were obtained from peripheral blood or thyroid tissue (not recorded which). The CDR3: CASSPPGPLSGANVLTF. The CDR3 bases are TGTGCCAGCTCACCACCGGGGCCTCTCTCTGGGGCCAACGTCCTGACTTTC.